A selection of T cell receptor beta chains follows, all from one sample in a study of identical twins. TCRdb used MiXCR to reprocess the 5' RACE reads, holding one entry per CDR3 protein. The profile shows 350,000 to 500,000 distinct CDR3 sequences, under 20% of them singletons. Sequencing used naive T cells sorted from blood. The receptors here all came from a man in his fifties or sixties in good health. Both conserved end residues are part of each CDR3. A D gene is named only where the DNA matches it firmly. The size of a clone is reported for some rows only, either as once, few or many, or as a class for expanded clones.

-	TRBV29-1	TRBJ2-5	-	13	CSVEGRRLETQYF	TGCAGCGTGGAGGGGCGTAGATTGGAGACCCAGTACTTC
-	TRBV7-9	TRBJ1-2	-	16	CASSSLRDRQSYGYTF	TGTGCCAGCAGCTCCCTCCGGGACCGACAATCCTATGGCTACACCTTC
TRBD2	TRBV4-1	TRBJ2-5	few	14	CASGRLAGQETQYF	TGCGCCAGTGGGCGCTTAGCGGGGCAAGAGACCCAGTACTTC
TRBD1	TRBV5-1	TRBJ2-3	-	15	CASSLGRTGPDTQYF	TGCGCCAGCAGCTTGGGTCGGACAGGGCCAGATACGCAGTATTTT
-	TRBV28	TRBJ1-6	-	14	CASRDAGNPSPLHF	TGTGCCAGCAGGGACGCCGGGAACCCTTCACCCCTCCACTTT
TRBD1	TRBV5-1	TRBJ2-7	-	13	CASSLQGQYEQYF	TGCGCCAGCAGCCTACAGGGACAGTACGAGCAGTACTTC
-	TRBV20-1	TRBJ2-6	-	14	CSATTVRVANVLTF	TGCAGTGCGACGACGGTGCGGGTGGCCAACGTCCTGACTTTC
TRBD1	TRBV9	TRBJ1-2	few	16	CASRVSPDRGDYGYTF	TGTGCCAGCAGGGTCTCACCGGACAGGGGTGACTATGGCTACACCTTC
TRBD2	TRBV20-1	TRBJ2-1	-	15	CSGATSGGGKNEQFF	TGCAGTGGCGCGACTAGCGGGGGGGGGAAGAATGAGCAGTTCTTC
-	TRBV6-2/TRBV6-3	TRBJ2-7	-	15	CASRQAREDLYEQYF	TGTGCCAGCAGGCAGGCCAGGGAGGACCTCTACGAGCAGTACTTC
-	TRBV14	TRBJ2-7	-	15	CASSQAGGLPYEQYF	TGTGCCAGCAGCCAAGCCGGGGGGCTACCCTACGAGCAGTACTTC
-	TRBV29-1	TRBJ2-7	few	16	CSVEEARDGGNYEQYF	TGCAGCGTTGAAGAGGCCAGGGACGGAGGAAACTACGAGCAGTACTTC
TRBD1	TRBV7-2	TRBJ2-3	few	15	CASSHQTGYTDTQYF	TGTGCCAGCAGCCATCAGACAGGGTACACAGATACGCAGTATTTT
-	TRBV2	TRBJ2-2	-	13	CASHAGLGGELFF	TGTGCCAGCCATGCAGGGTTAGGCGGGGAGCTGTTTTTT
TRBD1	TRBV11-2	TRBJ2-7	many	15	CASSLAGQGIYEQYF	TGTGCCAGCAGCTTAGCGGGACAGGGGATCTACGAGCAGTACTTC
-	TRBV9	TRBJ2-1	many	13	CASSGTGYNEQFF	TGTGCCAGCAGCGGAACAGGGTACAATGAGCAGTTCTTC
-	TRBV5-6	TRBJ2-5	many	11	CASSDQETQYF	TGTGCCAGCAGTGACCAAGAGACCCAGTACTTC